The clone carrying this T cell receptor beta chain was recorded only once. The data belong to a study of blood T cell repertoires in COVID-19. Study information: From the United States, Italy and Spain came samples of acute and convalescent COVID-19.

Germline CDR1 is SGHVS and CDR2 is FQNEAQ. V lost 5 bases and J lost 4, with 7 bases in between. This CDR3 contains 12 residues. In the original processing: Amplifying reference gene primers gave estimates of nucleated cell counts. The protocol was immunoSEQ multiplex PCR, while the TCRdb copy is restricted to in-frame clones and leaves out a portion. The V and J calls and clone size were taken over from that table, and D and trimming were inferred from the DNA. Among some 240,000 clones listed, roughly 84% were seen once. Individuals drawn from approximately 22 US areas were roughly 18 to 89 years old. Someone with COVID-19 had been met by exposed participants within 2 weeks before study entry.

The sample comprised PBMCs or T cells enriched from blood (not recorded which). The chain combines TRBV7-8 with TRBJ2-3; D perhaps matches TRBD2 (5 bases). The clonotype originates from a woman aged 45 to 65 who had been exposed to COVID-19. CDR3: CASSRGADTQYF. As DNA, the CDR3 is TGTGCCAGCAGCCGGGGAGCAGATACGCAGTATTTT.